Reported below is one TCR beta chain. Followed longitudinally, the Seattle patients had been enrolled during active infection. Original methodology: Reference gene primer amplification yielded estimated nucleated cell counts. Repertoires were generated with immunoSEQ multiplex PCR, while TCRdb's copy carries only in-frame clones and drops some. The DNA gave D and trimming, while V, J and clone size come from that table. The sample includes hundreds of thousands of clones, roughly 88% seen only once; the top ten take around 6%. V was shortened by 6 bases and J by 2 bases, with 11 bases between the two germline ends. Germline loops: CDR1 SNHLY, CDR2 FYNNEI. CDR3 length: 15 residues. These data are taken from a study of blood T cell repertoires in COVID-19. Study in general: Material from acute and convalescent COVID-19 was sourced from the United States, Italy and Spain. Sources were T cells, B-cell-depleted T cells, or PBMCs; the material itself was cDNA or gDNA.

Source material: peripheral blood. The rearrangement links TRBV2 to TRBJ2-6; no reliable D call. This receptor was identified in a woman older than 75 with COVID-19, enrolled during active disease. CDR3 bases: TGTGCCAGCAGCATGACTGATCCTGGGGCCAACGTCCTGACTTTC. It is translated as CASSMTDPGANVLTF.